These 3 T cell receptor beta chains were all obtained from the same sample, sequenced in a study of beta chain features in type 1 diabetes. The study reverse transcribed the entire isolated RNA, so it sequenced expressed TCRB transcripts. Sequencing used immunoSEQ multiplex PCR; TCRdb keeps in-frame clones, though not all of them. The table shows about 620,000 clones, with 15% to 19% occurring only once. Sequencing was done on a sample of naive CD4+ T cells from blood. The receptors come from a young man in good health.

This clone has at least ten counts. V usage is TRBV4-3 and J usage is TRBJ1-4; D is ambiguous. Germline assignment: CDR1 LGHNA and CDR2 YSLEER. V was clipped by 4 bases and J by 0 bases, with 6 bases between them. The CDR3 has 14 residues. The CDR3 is CASSLRPTNEKLFF. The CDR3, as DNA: TGCGCCAGCAGCCTCAGACCAACTAATGAAAAACTGTTTTTT.

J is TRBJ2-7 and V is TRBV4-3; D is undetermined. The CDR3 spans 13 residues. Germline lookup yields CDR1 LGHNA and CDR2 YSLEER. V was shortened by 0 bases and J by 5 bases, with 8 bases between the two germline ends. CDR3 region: CASSQDIGHEQYF. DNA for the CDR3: TGCGCCAGCAGCCAAGATATCGGCCACGAGCAGTACTTC.

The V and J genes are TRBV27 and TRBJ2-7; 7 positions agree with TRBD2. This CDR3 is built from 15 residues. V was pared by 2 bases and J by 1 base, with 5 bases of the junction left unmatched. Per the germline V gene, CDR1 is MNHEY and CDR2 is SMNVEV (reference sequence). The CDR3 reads CASSLRAGVSYEQYF. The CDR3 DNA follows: TGTGCCAGCAGTTTAAGGGCGGGGGTATCCTACGAGCAGTACTTC.